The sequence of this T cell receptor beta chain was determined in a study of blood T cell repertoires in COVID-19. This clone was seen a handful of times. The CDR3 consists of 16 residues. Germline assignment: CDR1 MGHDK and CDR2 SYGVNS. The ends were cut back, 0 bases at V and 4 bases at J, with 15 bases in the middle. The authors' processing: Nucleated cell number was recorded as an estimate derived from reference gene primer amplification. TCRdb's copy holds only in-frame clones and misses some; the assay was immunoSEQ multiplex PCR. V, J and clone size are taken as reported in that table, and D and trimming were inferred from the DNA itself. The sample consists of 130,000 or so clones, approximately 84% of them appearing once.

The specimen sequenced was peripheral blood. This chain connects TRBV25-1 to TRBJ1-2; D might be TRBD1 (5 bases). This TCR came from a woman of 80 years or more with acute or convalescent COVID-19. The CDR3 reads CASSEYMSGKGYGYTF. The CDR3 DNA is TGTGCCAGCAGTGAATATATGTCAGGGAAAGGCTATGGCTACACCTTC.